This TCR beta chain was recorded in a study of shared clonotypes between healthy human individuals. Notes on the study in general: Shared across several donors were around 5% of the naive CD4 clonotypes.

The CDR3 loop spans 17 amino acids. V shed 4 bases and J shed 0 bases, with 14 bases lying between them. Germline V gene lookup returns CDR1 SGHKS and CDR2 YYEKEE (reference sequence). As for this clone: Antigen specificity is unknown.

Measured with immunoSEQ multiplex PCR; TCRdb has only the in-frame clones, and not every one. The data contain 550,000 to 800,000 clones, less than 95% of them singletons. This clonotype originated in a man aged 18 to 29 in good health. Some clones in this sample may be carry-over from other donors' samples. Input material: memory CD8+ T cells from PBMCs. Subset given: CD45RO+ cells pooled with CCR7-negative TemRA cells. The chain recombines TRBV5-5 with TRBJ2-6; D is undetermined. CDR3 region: CASSHFIDPSGANVLTF. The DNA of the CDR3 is TGTGCCAGCAGCCACTTTATAGACCCCTCTGGGGCCAACGTCCTGACTTTC.